The 17 T cell receptor beta chains reported below all come from one sample, sequenced in a study of T cell changes during pregnancy in multiple sclerosis. Libraries were prepared by immunoSEQ multiplex PCR; TCRdb keeps only in-frame clonotypes and omits some of them. The table lists around 35,000 clones, 90% of them singletons. The sequences come from CD8+ T cells from peripheral blood mononuclear cells, collected in the first trimester of pregnancy. The source of these receptors is a female donor with multiple sclerosis, enrolled in a pregnancy study.

This sequence joins TRBV7-9 and TRBJ2-3; 7 nucleotides line up with TRBD2. The junction had 10 bases not matched to a gene; V was cut back by 7 bases and J by 0 bases. This CDR3 is 16 amino acids long. CDR1 and CDR2 from the germline V gene are SEHNR and FQNEAQ (reference sequence). Here the CDR3 reads CASKSPSGKSTDTQYF. CDR3 bases: TGTGCCAGCAAATCCCCTAGCGGAAAGAGCACAGATACGCAGTATTTT. Full variable domain (rest looked up from reference TRBV7-9 and TRBJ2-3): DTGVSQNPRHKITKRGQNVTFRCDPISEHNRLYWYRQTLGQGPEFLTYFQNEAQLEKSRLLSDRFSAERPKGSFSTLEIQRTEQGDSAMYLCASKSPSGKSTDTQYFGPGTRLTVL.

The V and J genes are TRBV7-9 and TRBJ2-7; 12 positions match TRBD2. Germline CDR1 is SEHNR and CDR2 is FQNEAQ (reference sequence). With V trimmed by 4 bases and J by 4 bases, 5 bases remained unmatched. The CDR3 is 15 residues long. CDR3 residues: CASSSLAGGGYEQYF. The DNA of the CDR3 is TGTGCCAGCAGCTCACTAGCGGGAGGTGGTTACGAGCAGTACTTC.

The CDR3 here is CASSLDPRLPRSNEQFF. DNA of the CDR3: TGCGCCAGCAGCCTAGACCCCCGCCTTCCTAGGTCCAATGAGCAGTTCTTC. The chain recombines TRBV5-1 with TRBJ2-1, with D uncertain. Looked up from germline, CDR1 is SGHRS and CDR2 is YFSETQ. This CDR3 has 17 amino acids. Trimming shortened V by 4 bases and J by 6 bases, and 23 bases separated the two germline ends.

The genes are TRBV6-5 and TRBJ2-7; 7 bases map to TRBD1. The CDR3 totals 14 residues. The V segment lost 5 bases and the J segment 0 bases; nucleotides outside the gene matches: 4. The germline CDR1 and CDR2 sequences are MNHEY and SVGAGI. CDR3 bases: TGTGCCAGCAGTAAACAGGGGTTCTCCTACGAGCAGTACTTC. It specifies CASSKQGFSYEQYF.

This chain joins TRBV11-1 and TRBJ2-1; 10 bases match TRBD2. The CDR3 covers 16 residues. From germline, CDR1 is SGHAT and CDR2 FQDESV (reference sequence). After removal of 3 bases from V and 8 bases from J, the junction contained 10 bases not matched to a gene. CDR3 sequence (DNA): TGTGCCAGCAGCTTGGCCCAGCGGGAGGGCCTCGATGAGCAGTTCTTC. This encodes CASSLAQREGLDEQFF. Combining the CDR3 with reference TRBV11-1 and TRBJ2-1 gives the whole variable domain EAEVAQSPRYKITEKSQAVAFWCDPISGHATLYWYRQILGQGPELLVQFQDESVVDDSQLPKDRFSAERLKGVDSTLKIQPAELGDSAMYLCASSLAQREGLDEQFFGPGTRLTVL.

The chain is built from TRBV11-2 and TRBJ2-1; D ambiguous. In germline, CDR1 is SGHAT, CDR2 FQNNGV. V was cut by 5 bases and J by 1 base, with 12 bases left in between. The CDR3 length is 15 residues. The CDR3 coding sequence is TGTGCCAGCAGCCCCTTGGGCGTTTCCTACAATGAGCAGTTCTTC. Its protein product is CASSPLGVSYNEQFF.

The sample holds one count of this clone. This chain links TRBV2 with TRBJ1-1; possibly TRBD1 for D (5 bases). CDR1 and CDR2 from the germline V gene are SNHLY and FYNNEI. Trimming cost V 6 bases and J 11 bases, with 19 bases left between them. The CDR3 runs to 13 residues. The CDR3 DNA follows: TGTGCCAGCAGGGGGGGGATGAACACTGGTGCTTTCTTT. Translation: CASRGGMNTGAFF.

In DNA form, the CDR3 reads TGTGCCAGCAGTCACCCCCAGGGAGGCCACTATGGCTACACCTTC. Its protein product is CASSHPQGGHYGYTF. This rearrangement joins TRBV6-5 to TRBJ1-2; tentatively, D is TRBD1 (5 bases). Germline-derived CDR1 and CDR2 are MNHEY and SVGAGI. The CDR3 covers 15 residues. The V gene lost 5 bases and the J gene lost 3 bases, with 16 bases spanning the gap.

The genes are TRBV4-3 and TRBJ2-5, with D tentatively TRBD2 (6 bases). Germline V lookup: CDR1 LGHNA, CDR2 YSLEER. The CDR3 sequence is 14 residues long. Trimming cost V 1 base and J 5 bases, with 11 bases left between them. CDR3 nucleotide sequence: TGCGCCAGCAGCCAAGCCCTAGCGCTCGAGACCCAGTACTTC. It is translated as CASSQALALETQYF.

This clone was counted between two and nine times. The genes are TRBV2 and TRBJ2-7; TRBD1 agrees at 9 bases. Germline lookup yields CDR1 SNHLY and CDR2 FYNNEI. CDR3 length: 14 residues. V shed 6 bases and J 2 bases; nucleotides not matched to a gene: 5. CDR3: CASRGTGWPYEQYF. CDR3 bases: TGTGCCAGCAGGGGGACAGGGTGGCCCTACGAGCAGTACTTC. The variable domain in full, with the rest retrieved from reference TRBV2 and TRBJ2-7, is EPEVTQTPSHQVTQMGQEVILRCVPISNHLYFYWYRQILGQKVEFLVSFYNNEISEKSEIFDDQFSVERPDGSNFTLKIRSTKLEDSAMYFCASRGTGWPYEQYFGPGTRLTVT.

The chain links TRBV5-6 to TRBJ2-1; D may be TRBD2 (6 bases). The CDR3 totals 18 residues. From germline, CDR1 is SGHDT and CDR2 YYEEEE. V was trimmed by 2 bases and J by 3 bases, leaving 21 bases between them. DNA of the CDR3: TGTGCCAGCAGCTTAAGTATCCGGGCGCTAGCGTACTACAATGAGCAGTTCTTC. Translated, it gives CASSLSIRALAYYNEQFF.

The chain combines TRBV28 with TRBJ2-3; 11 positions agree with TRBD2. Germline CDR1 is MDHEN and CDR2 is SYDVKM. V lost 1 base, J lost 5 bases, and 5 bases stayed unmatched. CDR3 size: 16 residues. The CDR3 DNA follows: TGTGCCAGCAGTTTATTAGCGGGAGGGCCGAAAGATACGCAGTATTTT. This gives the protein CASSLLAGGPKDTQYF.

This chain links TRBV7-8 with TRBJ2-1; a possible D gene is TRBD1 (6 bases). The germline CDR1 and CDR2 sequences are SGHVS and FQNEAQ. Trimming took off 5 bases at V and 3 bases at J, with 14 bases between the two ends. The CDR3 spans 15 residues. The CDR3 region is CASSPGGTFYNEQFF. For the CDR3, the DNA is TGTGCCAGCAGCCCCGGTGGGACATTCTACAATGAGCAGTTCTTC.

This chain uses TRBV10-3 with TRBJ2-7; 7 bases are shared with TRBD1. V shed 4 bases and J 5 bases; nucleotides not matched to a gene: 2. Germline V CDR1 and CDR2: ENHRY, SYGVKD. The CDR3 is 12 residues long. The CDR3 protein is CAISGQGDEQYF. The CDR3 DNA sequence: TGTGCCATCAGTGGGCAGGGGGACGAGCAGTACTTC.

The rearrangement links TRBV9 to TRBJ2-1; D unresolved. The V end was cut by 4 bases, the J end by 0 bases, with 5 bases between. The CDR3 length is 13 residues. Germline V gene data show CDR1 as SGDLS and CDR2 as YYNGEE. In DNA, the CDR3 is TGTGCCAGCAGCCCTAGCTCCTACAATGAGCAGTTCTTC. This translates into CASSPSSYNEQFF.

The rearrangement joins TRBV29-1 to TRBJ2-2; TRBD1 is a possible D gene (5 bases). The ends were cut back, 7 bases at V and 2 bases at J, with 8 bases in the middle. Per the germline V gene, CDR1 is SQVTM and CDR2 is ANQGSEA. The CDR3 contains 12 residues. The CDR3 spells CSARVNTGELFF. The CDR3, as DNA: TGCAGCGCCAGGGTTAACACCGGGGAGCTGTTTTTT.

The V gene is TRBV7-2, the J gene TRBJ1-3; no clear D. The CDR3 runs to 15 residues. V was shortened by 3 bases and J by 4 bases, with 13 bases between the two germline ends. From germline, CDR1 is SGHTA and CDR2 FQGNSA. For the CDR3, the DNA is TGTGCCAGCAGCTTCGACTCCCGTGGCGGAAACACCATATATTTT. It is translated as CASSFDSRGGNTIYF. Looking up the rest from reference TRBV7-2 and TRBJ1-3 gives the full variable domain: GAGVSQSPSNKVTEKGKDVELRCDPISGHTALYWYRQSLGQGLEFLIYFQGNSAPDKSGLPSDRFSAERTGGSVSTLTIQRTQQEDSAVYLCASSFDSRGGNTIYFGEGSWLTVV.